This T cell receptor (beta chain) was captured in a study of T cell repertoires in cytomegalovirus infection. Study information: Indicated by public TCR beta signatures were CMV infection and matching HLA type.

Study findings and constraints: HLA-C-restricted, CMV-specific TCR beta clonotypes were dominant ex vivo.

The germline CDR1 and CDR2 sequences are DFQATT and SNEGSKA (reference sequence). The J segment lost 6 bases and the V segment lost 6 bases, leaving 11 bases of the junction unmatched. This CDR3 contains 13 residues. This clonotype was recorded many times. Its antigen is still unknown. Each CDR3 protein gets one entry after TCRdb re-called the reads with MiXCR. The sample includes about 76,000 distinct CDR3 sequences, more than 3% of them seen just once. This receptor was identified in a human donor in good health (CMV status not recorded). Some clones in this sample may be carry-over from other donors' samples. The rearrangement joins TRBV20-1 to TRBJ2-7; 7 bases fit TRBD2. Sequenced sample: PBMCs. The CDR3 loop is CSATVTERGEQYF. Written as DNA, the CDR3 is TGCAGTGCCACCGTCACCGAGCGGGGCGAGCAGTACTTC.